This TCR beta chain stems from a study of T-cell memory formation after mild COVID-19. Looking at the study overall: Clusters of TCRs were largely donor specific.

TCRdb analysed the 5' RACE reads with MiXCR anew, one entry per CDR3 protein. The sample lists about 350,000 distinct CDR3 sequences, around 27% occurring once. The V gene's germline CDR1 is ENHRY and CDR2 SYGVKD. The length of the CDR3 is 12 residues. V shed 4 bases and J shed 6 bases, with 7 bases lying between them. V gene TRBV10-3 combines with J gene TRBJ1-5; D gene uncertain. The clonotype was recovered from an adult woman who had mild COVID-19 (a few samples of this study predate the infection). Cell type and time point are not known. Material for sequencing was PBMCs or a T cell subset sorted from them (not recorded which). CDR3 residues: CAISGPGQPQHF. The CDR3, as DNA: TGTGCCATCAGTGGCCCCGGTCAGCCCCAGCATTTT.